Following are 24 T cell receptor beta chains from one sample sequenced in a study of T cell responses to AZD1222 COVID-19 vaccine. Only in-frame clones appear in the TCRdb table, and some are missing; sequencing was by immunoSEQ multiplex PCR. The table includes 150,000 or so clones, approximately 94% detected once. The material was peripheral blood, obtained on day 0 of AZD1222 vaccination. The receptor source for this set is an adult in good health.

The V and J genes are TRBV2 and TRBJ2-3; 10 bases are a match to TRBD2. V gave up 6 bases and J gave up 0 bases; unmatched junction bases: 0. Germline assignment: CDR1 SNHLY and CDR2 FYNNEI. The CDR3 runs to 14 residues. The CDR3 bases are TGTGCCAGCAGACTAGCGGGGAGCACAGATACGCAGTATTTT. This sequence encodes CASRLAGSTDTQYF.

V gene TRBV6-5 combines with J gene TRBJ2-4; 10 nucleotides align to TRBD2. The CDR3 sequence is 15 residues long. V lost 6 bases and J lost 2; bases outside the gene matches: 4. CDR1 is MNHEY and CDR2 is SVGAGI in the germline V gene. In DNA, the CDR3 is TGTGCCAGCAGGGCTAGCGGGGGTTCCAAAAACATTCAGTACTTC. Translated: CASRASGGSKNIQYF.

The chain couples TRBV3-1 (or the pseudogene TRBV3-2) to TRBJ1-1, with 7 nucleotides matching TRBD1. Losses at the gene ends were 2 bases for V and 11 bases for J; bases not matched to a gene: 8. The germline CDR1 and CDR2 sequences are LGHDT and YNNKEL (reference sequence). The CDR3 is made up of 13 amino acids. CDR3 bases: TGTGCCAGCAGCCAACGACAGGGCCTCGAGGCTTTCTTT. Translation gives CASSQRQGLEAFF.

This clone was recorded many times. This chain joins TRBV9 and TRBJ2-2; TRBD1 might be the D (8 bases). Per the germline V gene, CDR1 is SGDLS and CDR2 is YYNGEE. The CDR3 extends over 16 amino acids. V was pared by 3 bases and J by 6 bases, with 18 bases between. CDR3 sequence (DNA): TGTGCCAGCAGCGATACAAGGACAGGGAGGGCCGGGGAGCTGTTTTTT. Amino acids: CASSDTRTGRAGELFF.

The chain links TRBV29-1 to TRBJ2-5, with TRBD1 identical over 7 bases. The V segment lost 5 bases and the J segment 5 bases; nucleotides outside the gene matches: 11. There are 14 residues in the CDR3. Germline CDR1 reads SQVTM; CDR2 reads ANQGSEA. The CDR3 spells CSVTTGSRRETQYF. CDR3 DNA: TGCAGCGTTACGACAGGGTCCCGCCGGGAGACCCAGTACTTC.

The rearrangement uses TRBV19 and TRBJ1-5; D might be TRBD1 (5 bases). Germline assignment: CDR1 LNHDA and CDR2 SQIVND (reference sequence). V shed 4 bases and J shed 7 bases, with 8 bases lying between them. The CDR3 length is 12 residues. The CDR3 DNA reads TGTGCCAGTAGTACGGGGGGGCAGCCCCAGCATTTT. The encoded protein is CASSTGGQPQHF.

This clone was detected only once. The J gene is TRBJ2-3, the V gene TRBV29-1, with 7 bases that match TRBD2. V was clipped by 6 bases and J by 2 bases; unmatched bases: 8. The CDR3 covers 14 residues. From germline, CDR1 is SQVTM and CDR2 ANQGSEA. The CDR3 protein is CSVETSSNTDTQYF. Here the CDR3 DNA reads TGCAGCGTCGAGACTAGCTCCAACACAGATACGCAGTATTTT.

Concerning this clone itself: The sample has other DNA sequences that encode this CDR3 too. The V and J genes are TRBV7-9 and TRBJ1-1; D call uncertain. Looked up from germline, CDR1 is SEHNR and CDR2 is FQNEAQ (reference sequence). The ends were cut back, 5 bases at V and 4 bases at J, with 5 bases in the middle. The CDR3 totals 11 residues. The CDR3 loop reads CASSPRTEAFF. CDR3 in DNA: TGTGCCAGCAGCCCCCGCACTGAAGCTTTCTTT. Using reference TRBV7-9 and TRBJ1-1 for the parts outside the CDR3, the full variable domain is DTGVSQNPRHKITKRGQNVTFRCDPISEHNRLYWYRQTLGQGPEFLTYFQNEAQLEKSRLLSDRFSAERPKGSFSTLEIQRTEQGDSAMYLCASSPRTEAFFGQGTRLTVV.

The rearrangement links TRBV18 to TRBJ1-2; D call uncertain. Trimming removed 2 bases at V and 2 bases at J, with 9 bases between. CDR1 is KGHSH, CDR2 LQKENI, per germline. This CDR3 is 14 amino acids long. CDR3 protein: CASSPVGENYGYTF. The CDR3 nucleotides read TGTGCCAGCTCACCAGTCGGGGAAAACTATGGCTACACCTTC.

The chain employs TRBV29-1 and TRBJ2-5; tentative D call: TRBD1 (6 bases). The CDR3 covers 13 residues. The germline V gene encodes CDR1 SQVTM and CDR2 ANQGSEA. With 1 base removed from V and 0 bases from J, the gap between germline ends came to 6 bases. Written as DNA, the CDR3 is TGCAGCGTTGAAGGGACAGACCAAGAGACCCAGTACTTC. This codes for CSVEGTDQETQYF.

This chain uses TRBV7-7 with TRBJ2-5; either TRBD1 or TRBD2 may fit D (5 bases each). The CDR3 has 14 residues. V was shortened by 4 bases and J by 2 bases, with 11 bases between the two germline ends. Germline CDR1 and CDR2: SSHAT and FNYEAQ (reference sequence). The CDR3 DNA follows: TGTGCCAGCAGCTCCCGGGACCAACAAGAGACCCAGTACTTC. Protein: CASSSRDQQETQYF.

V usage is TRBV6-1 and J usage is TRBJ1-1; perhaps TRBD1 as D (5 bases). The V gene lost 2 bases and the J gene lost 5 bases, with 15 bases spanning the gap. CDR1 is MNHNS, CDR2 SASEGT, per germline. CDR3 length equals 15 residues. CDR3 loop: CASSERQGEGTEAFF. CDR3 bases: TGTGCCAGCAGTGAAAGGCAGGGTGAGGGGACTGAAGCTTTCTTT.

The rearrangement joins TRBV7-9 to TRBJ2-3; 10 bases line up with TRBD2. CDR1 and CDR2 from the germline V gene are SEHNR and FQNEAQ (reference sequence). The CDR3 length is 18 residues. The V and J ends lost 3 bases and 2 bases, in that order; junction bases with no gene match: 11. CDR3 residues: CASSFPPSGRGTTDTQYF. For the CDR3, the DNA is TGTGCCAGCAGCTTCCCCCCTAGCGGGAGAGGGACCACAGATACGCAGTATTTT.

This clone occurred a few times. The V and J genes are TRBV4-2 and TRBJ2-7, with 14 bases matching TRBD2. Germline trimming cut 4 bases from V and 4 bases from J; bases unmatched to any gene: 6. CDR3 length equals 16 residues. Germline loops: CDR1 LGHNA, CDR2 YNFKEQ. The CDR3: CASSRGLAGEGYEQYF. As DNA, the CDR3 is TGTGCCAGCAGCCGGGGACTAGCGGGAGAGGGGTACGAGCAGTACTTC.

This clone showed up just a few times. The chain links TRBV25-1 to TRBJ1-3; possible D gene TRBD1, 5 bases. The CDR3 is 13 amino acids. In germline, CDR1 is MGHDK, CDR2 SYGVNS. V shed 4 bases and J shed 3 bases, with 7 bases lying between them. CDR3 sequence (DNA): TGTGCCAGCAGTGCAGGGATTGGAAACACCATATATTTT. It yields the protein CASSAGIGNTIYF.

This chain joins TRBV7-2 and TRBJ2-3; 9 bases match TRBD2. This CDR3 is 18 amino acids long. CDR1 is SGHTA, CDR2 FQGNSA, per germline. After removal of 4 bases from V and 3 bases from J, the junction contained 14 bases not matched to a gene. CDR3 protein: CASSSHPRLAEGTDTQYF. CDR3 DNA: TGTGCCAGCAGCTCCCATCCTAGACTAGCGGAGGGGACAGATACGCAGTATTTT.

The CDR3 bases are TGTGCCAGCAGTTTAGTTGGCGGGATTTACGAGCAGTACTTC. This translates into CASSLVGGIYEQYF. This sequence joins TRBV28 and TRBJ2-7; D may be TRBD2 (6 bases). This CDR3 has 14 amino acids. CDR1 is MDHEN and CDR2 is SYDVKM in the germline V gene. V dropped 2 bases and J dropped 4 bases, with 12 bases sitting between them. Full variable domain (rest looked up from reference TRBV28 and TRBJ2-7): DVKVTQSSRYLVKRTGEKVFLECVQDMDHENMFWYRQDPGLGLRLIYFSYDVKMKEKGDIPEGYSVSREKKERFSLILESASTNQTSMYLCASSLVGGIYEQYFGPGTRLTVT.

The rearrangement links TRBV5-1 to TRBJ1-4; D not certain. Germline-derived CDR1 and CDR2 are SGHRS and YFSETQ. This CDR3 comprises 13 residues. V dropped 1 base and J dropped 4 bases, with 5 bases sitting between them. The CDR3 region is CASSLWGNEKLFF. Written as DNA, the CDR3 is TGCGCCAGCAGCTTGTGGGGTAATGAAAAACTGTTTTTT. The complete variable domain, with remaining parts taken from reference TRBV5-1 and TRBJ1-4, reads KAGVTQTPRYLIKTRGQQVTLSCSPISGHRSVSWYQQTPGQGLQFLFEYFSETQRNKGNFPGRFSGRQFSNSRSEMNVSTLELGDSALYLCASSLWGNEKLFFGSGTQLSVL.

The chain has TRBV27 and TRBJ1-5; TRBD1 might be the D (5 bases). From germline, CDR1 is MNHEY and CDR2 SMNVEV (reference sequence). The CDR3 is 14 residues long. V lost 7 bases, J lost 5 bases, and 15 bases lay in between. In nucleotides, the CDR3 is TGTGCCAGCACCTCCGACAGAAGCCATCAGCCCCAGCATTTT. Protein sequence: CASTSDRSHQPQHF.

A word on this clone: The same CDR3 arises from other DNA sequences in this sample as well. This chain connects TRBV12-3 or TRBV12-4 to TRBJ2-1, with 8 bases aligning to TRBD2. This CDR3 is built from 11 residues. Trimming took 6 bases from V and 9 from J; bases not matched to a gene: 1. The CDR3 coding sequence is TGTGCCAGCAGCCGGGGGGGTGAGCAGTTCTTC. It yields the protein CASSRGGEQFF.

This clone was observed a single time. The genes are TRBV5-1 and TRBJ1-1; TRBD1 matches at 7 bases. This CDR3 is 16 amino acids long. CDR1 and CDR2 (germline): SGHRS, YFSETQ. Unmatched junction bases numbered 7, after V lost 0 bases and J lost 2 bases. CDR3 DNA: TGCGCCAGCAGCTTGGACAGGGGCCTTTCAAACACTGAAGCTTTCTTT. The encoded protein is CASSLDRGLSNTEAFF. Complete variable domain (other parts from reference TRBV5-1 and TRBJ1-1): KAGVTQTPRYLIKTRGQQVTLSCSPISGHRSVSWYQQTPGQGLQFLFEYFSETQRNKGNFPGRFSGRQFSNSRSEMNVSTLELGDSALYLCASSLDRGLSNTEAFFGQGTRLTVV.

This chain joins TRBV2 and TRBJ1-2; unclear D gene. V lost 8 bases and J 7 bases, leaving 11 bases between the germline ends. The CDR3 contains 11 residues. The germline V gene has CDR1 SNHLY and CDR2 FYNNEI. The CDR3: CASSRAAGYTF. Written as DNA, the CDR3 is TGTGCCAGCTCTAGGGCGGCTGGCTACACCTTC.

The chain couples TRBV6-5 to TRBJ1-5, with 7 bases matching TRBD1. This CDR3 has 14 residues. The V gene end was trimmed by 6 bases and the J gene end by 1 base; junction bases not matched to a gene: 3. The germline gives CDR1 MNHEY, CDR2 SVGAGI. CDR3 region: CASRMDRSNQPQHF. The CDR3 DNA reads as TGTGCCAGCAGGATGGACAGGAGCAATCAGCCCCAGCATTTT.

V usage is TRBV7-3 and J usage is TRBJ2-2, with TRBD2 identical over 7 bases. Germline V gene sequence: CDR1 SGHTA, CDR2 FQGTGA. The V and J ends lost 5 bases and 6 bases, in that order; junction bases with no gene match: 9. The CDR3 length is 15 residues. The CDR3 sequence: CASSTGGLDSGELFF. CDR3 nucleotides: TGTGCCAGCAGCACGGGGGGTCTAGACTCCGGGGAGCTGTTTTTT.